The 28 T cell receptor beta chains below were found in one sample sequenced in a study of vaccination effects on CD4 cells after COVID-19. This table comes from immunoSEQ multiplex PCR, and its TCRdb copy is limited to in-frame clones, with some not included. The sample has around 50,000 clones, approximately 73% seen once. The antigens these receptors bind are not known. With the ViraFEST assay, the study expanded antigen-specific CD4+ T cells using viral peptide pools, then sequenced them. Subsequent to 10 days of culture, CD4+ T cells were isolated. Sometime from March through December 2020, the person acquired a SARS-CoV-2 infection that PCR confirmed. The material was CD4+ T cells from PBMCs cultured with HIV peptides, obtained before COVID-19 vaccination. The subset here: HIV-1 Nef peptide pool negative control/reference culture. These TCRs come from a human donor who had a prior SARS-CoV-2 infection.

J is TRBJ2-7 and V is TRBV5-1; no firm D call. The germline V gene encodes CDR1 SGHRS and CDR2 YFSETQ. The CDR3 loop spans 12 amino acids. V lost 0 bases and J lost 3, with 4 bases in between. The CDR3 loop reads CASSLDNYEQYF. The CDR3 DNA is TGCGCCAGCAGCTTGGACAACTACGAGCAGTACTTC.

This chain connects TRBV6-6 to TRBJ2-1; 7 nucleotides align to TRBD1. Germline V gene data show CDR1 as MNHNY and CDR2 as SVGAGI (reference sequence). Trimming took 2 bases from V and 8 from J; bases not matched to a gene: 9. The length of the CDR3 is 15 residues. CDR3 loop: CASSYPSTGRDEQFF. The CDR3 region has the DNA TGTGCCAGCAGTTACCCATCGACAGGGCGGGATGAGCAGTTCTTC.

V is TRBV27 and J is TRBJ2-1, with D perhaps TRBD1 (6 bases). Germline V CDR1 and CDR2: MNHEY, SMNVEV (reference sequence). V lost 4 bases and J lost 6, with 16 bases in between. This CDR3 spans 15 amino acids. The CDR3 nucleotides read TGTGCCAGCAGTTCGACAGGCAAAGTCGGCAATGAGCAGTTCTTC. Protein sequence: CASSSTGKVGNEQFF.

V and J are TRBV4-2 and TRBJ1-4, with D hard to call. The CDR3 totals 17 residues. Germline CDR1 is LGHNA and CDR2 is YNFKEQ. The ends were cut back, 4 bases at V and 3 bases at J, with 18 bases in the middle. The CDR3 coding sequence is TGTGCCAGCAGCCGCGCCCACCAAGAGTCGCCTAATGAAAAACTGTTTTTT. Protein sequence: CASSRAHQESPNEKLFF.

CDR3 protein: CASSYGQGYNEQFF. CDR3 coding DNA: TGTGCCAGCAGCTACGGACAGGGGTACAATGAGCAGTTCTTC. The chain uses TRBV11-3 and TRBJ2-1; 9 nucleotides align to TRBD1. Per the germline V gene, CDR1 is SGHNT and CDR2 is YENEEA. The ends lost 4 bases at V and 4 bases at J; junction bases unmatched: 2. The CDR3 contains 14 residues.

The chain has TRBV7-9 and TRBJ2-7; D may be TRBD2 (6 bases). The CDR3 covers 15 residues. The V gene's germline CDR1 is SEHNR and CDR2 FQNEAQ (reference sequence). Trimming pared 5 bases from V and 5 bases from J, leaving 19 bases between. CDR3 coding DNA: TGTGCCAGCAGCCCCCCCGGGGGAGAGGAAAACGAGCAGTACTTC. This translates into CASSPPGGEENEQYF.

The chain has TRBV2 and TRBJ2-7, with 7 positions matching TRBD1. Germline lookup yields CDR1 SNHLY and CDR2 FYNNEI. The CDR3 has 13 amino acids. With 9 bases clipped from V and 0 bases from J, the junction kept 5 bases outside the gene matches. The CDR3 region has the DNA TGTGCCAGTTGGACAGGCCTCTCCTACGAGCAGTACTTC. This sequence encodes CASWTGLSYEQYF.

The chain recombines TRBV3-1 (or the pseudogene TRBV3-2) with TRBJ1-1; 10 bases are a match to TRBD1. The V segment lost 1 base and the J segment 8 bases; nucleotides outside the gene matches: 4. This CDR3 spans 14 amino acids. Germline V gene data show CDR1 as LGHDT and CDR2 as YNNKEL (reference sequence). This chain's CDR3 is CASSQGGTGVEAFF. DNA for the CDR3: TGTGCCAGCAGCCAAGGAGGGACAGGGGTGGAAGCTTTCTTT.

The table lists this clone with a few counts. The chain has TRBV3-1 (or the pseudogene TRBV3-2) and TRBJ2-1, with 10 bases matching TRBD2. The ends lost 2 bases at V and 7 bases at J; junction bases unmatched: 2. The CDR3 is made up of 14 amino acids. The germline gives CDR1 LGHDT, CDR2 YNNKEL (reference sequence). CDR3 DNA: TGTGCCAGCAGCCAAAGGGGACTAGCGAATGAGCAGTTCTTC. It specifies CASSQRGLANEQFF.

This clone was seen a handful of times. The chain carries TRBV19 and TRBJ2-2, with TRBD1 matching over 7 bases. The trim removed 6 bases at V and 4 bases at J, leaving 20 bases unmatched. The CDR3 sequence is 19 residues long. Looked up from germline, CDR1 is LNHDA and CDR2 is SQIVND (reference sequence). CDR3 nucleotide sequence: TGTGCCAGTAGCAGTATACGTCTTCGGCACAGGGGTGGCACCGGGGAGCTGTTTTTT. Protein sequence: CASSSIRLRHRGGTGELFF.

The gene calls are TRBV18 and TRBJ1-1, with D possibly matching TRBD1 (5 bases). Germline lookup yields CDR1 KGHSH and CDR2 LQKENI. V lost 3 bases and J 4 bases, leaving 18 bases between the germline ends. CDR3 length: 16 residues. CDR3 coding DNA: TGTGCCAGCTCACCCTCACGGGTAGGGGCGGGCACTGAAGCTTTCTTT. Amino acid sequence: CASSPSRVGAGTEAFF.

CDR3 in DNA: TGTGCCACCAGCAGAGGGGGGACTAGTCAGGGGGAAGAGACCCAGTACTTC. This encodes CATSRGGTSQGEETQYF. The J gene is TRBJ2-5, the V gene TRBV15; maybe TRBD2 (8 bases). V was shortened by 1 base and J by 3 bases, with 18 bases between the two germline ends. CDR1 and CDR2 (germline): LNHNV, YYDKDF (reference sequence). This CDR3 has 17 residues. The whole variable domain, remainder taken from reference TRBV15 and TRBJ2-5, is DAMVIQNPRYQVTQFGKPVTLSCSQTLNHNVMYWYQQKSSQAPKLLFHYYDKDFNNEADTPDNFQSRRPNTSFCFLDIRSPGLGDTAMYLCATSRGGTSQGEETQYFGPGTRLLVL.

The V call is TRBV6-6, the J call TRBJ2-4; tentatively, D is TRBD2 (5 bases). The CDR3 totals 12 residues. Germline CDR1 reads MNHNY; CDR2 reads SVGAGI (reference sequence). V shed 8 bases and J shed 6 bases, with 11 bases lying between them. CDR3 sequence (DNA): TGTGCCAGCGCTGGAGAGGGAAACATTCAGTACTTC. The encoded protein is CASAGEGNIQYF.

The rearrangement joins TRBV9 to TRBJ2-7; 7 bases align to TRBD1. Germline V CDR1 and CDR2: SGDLS, YYNGEE. The CDR3 runs 14 residues. V dropped 4 bases and J dropped 3; count of bases not matched to a gene: 7. CDR3 nucleotides: TGTGCCAGCAGCCCCAGACCAGGGGGCTACGAGCAGTACTTC. It specifies CASSPRPGGYEQYF.

V is TRBV11-3 and J is TRBJ2-7; TRBD2 is a possible D gene (6 bases). The germline CDR1 and CDR2 sequences are SGHNT and YENEEA. This CDR3 contains 13 residues. Trimming left V 5 bases short and J 7 bases short, with 15 bases between. CDR3 sequence reads: CASSRTTAGEQYF. The CDR3, as DNA: TGTGCCAGCAGCCGAACGACCGCGGGGGAGCAGTACTTC. Supplemented by reference TRBV11-3 and TRBJ2-7, the full variable domain reads EAGVVQSPRYKIIEKKQPVAFWCNPISGHNTLYWYLQNLGQGPELLIRYENEEAVDDSQLPKDRFSAERLKGVDSTLKIQPAELGDSAVYLCASSRTTAGEQYFGPGTRLTVT.

This clone was found a few times. V and J are TRBV18 and TRBJ2-5; 9 bases line up with TRBD2. The trim removed 4 bases at V and 4 bases at J, leaving 13 bases unmatched. Germline CDR1 is KGHSH and CDR2 is LQKENI. This CDR3 has 17 residues. CDR3 loop: CASSLPLAGRRLETQYF. The CDR3 DNA reads as TGTGCCAGCTCACTCCCTCTAGCGGGACGTCGATTAGAGACCCAGTACTTC.

V is TRBV6-6 and J is TRBJ2-3; the match to TRBD2 covers 8 bases. The V gene's germline CDR1 is MNHNY and CDR2 SVGAGI (reference sequence). J lost 4 bases, V lost 6 bases, and 6 bases had no gene match. CDR3 length: 14 amino acids. The CDR3 sequence is CASRIAGPADTQYF. Here the CDR3 DNA reads TGTGCCAGCAGAATAGCGGGACCCGCAGATACGCAGTATTTT.

V gene TRBV5-1 combines with J gene TRBJ2-5; D remains unclear. Germline V gene lookup returns CDR1 SGHRS and CDR2 YFSETQ. V dropped 1 base and J dropped 5 bases, with 6 bases sitting between them. CDR3 size: 12 residues. CDR3 in amino acids: CASSLTRETQYF. CDR3 bases: TGCGCCAGCAGCTTGACCAGGGAGACCCAGTACTTC.

This clone occurred a few times. V gene TRBV20-1 combines with J gene TRBJ2-3, with 9 bases lining up with TRBD2. The CDR3 has 18 residues. Germline values: CDR1 DFQATT, CDR2 SNEGSKA (reference sequence). V shed 3 bases, J shed 4 bases, and the junction held 17 bases outside the gene matches. Here the CDR3 reads CSASRPAGGIRGADTQYF. For the CDR3, the DNA is TGCAGTGCTAGTCGACCCGCGGGGGGGATCCGGGGCGCAGATACGCAGTATTTT.

This rearrangement joins TRBV6-5 to TRBJ2-7; D might be TRBD1 or TRBD2, each matching 6 bases. Per germline, CDR1 MNHEY and CDR2 SVGAGI. The CDR3 is 14 residues long. V shed 11 bases and J shed 2 bases, with 19 bases lying between them. CDR3 residues: CAGGMGQPTYEQYF. For the CDR3, the DNA is TGTGCCGGAGGGATGGGACAACCAACCTACGAGCAGTACTTC.

The rearrangement joins TRBV6-1 to TRBJ2-5; TRBD2 might be the D (7 bases). Trimming left V 2 bases short and J 4 bases short, with 14 bases between. The CDR3 length is 15 residues. Germline CDR1 and CDR2: MNHNS and SASEGT. CDR3 loop: CASSESIGGRETQYF. CDR3 in DNA: TGTGCCAGCAGTGAAAGCATCGGGGGGCGAGAGACCCAGTACTTC.

The genes are TRBV15 and TRBJ2-5, with D tentatively TRBD2 (5 bases). Trimming pared 0 bases from V and 5 bases from J, leaving 7 bases between. CDR3 length: 13 residues. The V gene's germline CDR1 is LNHNV and CDR2 YYDKDF (reference sequence). The CDR3 sequence: CATSRDTRETQYF. The CDR3 DNA is TGTGCCACCAGCAGAGACACTAGGGAGACCCAGTACTTC.

A note on this clone: One end of the junction is discordant with germline, which a read error may explain. V is TRBV7-7 and J is TRBJ2-5; 8 nucleotides align to TRBD2. The CDR3 extends over 13 amino acids. Germline lookup yields CDR1 SSHAT and CDR2 FNYEAQ (reference sequence). CDR3 sequence (DNA): TGTGCTAGCAGTCCGGGACTAGAGGAGACCCAGTACTTC. Protein product: CASSPGLEETQYF.

The V and J genes are TRBV18 and TRBJ2-5; unclear D gene. The CDR3 consists of 14 residues. V lost 3 bases to trimming and J lost 4 bases, with 12 bases between them. CDR1 is KGHSH and CDR2 is LQKENI in the germline V gene. CDR3 in amino acids: CASSPLPSGETQYF. CDR3 bases: TGTGCCAGCTCACCTTTACCGTCGGGAGAGACCCAGTACTTC.

The chain combines TRBV5-1 with TRBJ1-1; unclear D gene. This CDR3 spans 15 amino acids. Trimming shortened V by 1 base and J by 1 base, and 11 bases separated the two germline ends. CDR1 and CDR2 from the germline V gene are SGHRS and YFSETQ. CDR3 region: CASSLFSSSNTEAFF. In nucleotides, the CDR3 is TGCGCCAGCAGCTTGTTTTCCAGTTCGAACACTGAAGCTTTCTTT. The full variable domain, completed using reference TRBV5-1 and TRBJ1-1, is KAGVTQTPRYLIKTRGQQVTLSCSPISGHRSVSWYQQTPGQGLQFLFEYFSETQRNKGNFPGRFSGRQFSNSRSEMNVSTLELGDSALYLCASSLFSSSNTEAFFGQGTRLTVV.

V is TRBV5-4 and J is TRBJ2-7; D perhaps matches TRBD2 (5 bases). Trimming cost V 2 bases and J 0 bases, with 9 bases left between them. Germline V gives CDR1 SGHNT, CDR2 YYREEE (reference sequence). There are 14 residues in the CDR3. The DNA for the CDR3 is TGTGCCAGCAGCTTAGGCGGGTTCTCCTACGAGCAGTACTTC. This encodes CASSLGGFSYEQYF.

This sequence joins TRBV7-2 and TRBJ2-7; unclear D gene. The germline CDR1 and CDR2 sequences are SGHTA and FQGNSA. Trimming stripped 0 bases from V and 7 bases from J, with 10 bases between. The CDR3 spans 13 residues. The CDR3 bases are TGTGCCAGCAGCTTAGCGCGGCAGTGGGAGCAGTACTTC. The encoded protein is CASSLARQWEQYF.

This clone was detected only a few times. V usage is TRBV5-4 and J usage is TRBJ1-2; 8 positions agree with TRBD1. The CDR3 runs to 15 residues. Trimming removed 4 bases from V and 0 bases from J; junction bases left unmatched: 5. Germline assignment: CDR1 SGHNT and CDR2 YYREEE (reference sequence). CDR3 sequence reads: CASSARQGTNYGYTF. The CDR3 DNA follows: TGTGCCAGCAGCGCCCGACAGGGGACTAACTATGGCTACACCTTC. Using reference TRBV5-4 and TRBJ1-2 for the parts outside the CDR3, the full variable domain is ETGVTQSPTHLIKTRGQQVTLRCSSQSGHNTVSWYQQALGQGPQFIFQYYREEENGRGNFPPRFSGLQFPNYSSELNVNALELDDSALYLCASSARQGTNYGYTFGSGTRLTVV.